This entry describes one T cell receptor beta chain. Its antigen is unidentified. Germline V gene sequence: CDR1 KGHDR, CDR2 SFDVKD. This CDR3 has 14 residues. The source of the sample is a study of T cells expressing NK-cell markers. The study, taken as a whole, reports: The same clonotypes also predominated in the CD3+CD56-NKG2C+ fraction of several donors. Six donors had dominant NKG2C+ clonotypes that comprised about 1.0-7.0% of their CD8+ T cells. Whether expanded NKG2C+ T cell clones were HCMV specific stayed uncertain.

As the method of synthesis, 5'RACE template switching with UMIs yielded TCR beta cDNA. TCRdb re-called the 5' RACE reads and catalogs CDR3 proteins one per entry, DNA excluded. The repertoire table contains roughly 150,000 distinct CDR3 sequences. The TCR sequence derives from a man aged 18 to 69 in good health. V gene TRBV24-1 combines with J gene TRBJ2-1; TCRdb designates TRBD2, a call that cannot be tested without DNA. Sequencing was done on a sample of blood T cells: a sorted CD56 or NKG2C T cell subset, CD4+ or CD8+ T cells, or bulk PBMC T cells (not recorded which). CDR3 in amino acids: CATSNRGGRGEQFF.